This TCR beta chain was obtained from a study of OX40 agonist ivuxolimab in advanced cancers. Findings of the study overall: Normalized T-cell clonal expansion was also low in a subset of nonresponders.

This clone was seen just once. Its antigen is unidentified. Germline V gene lookup returns CDR1 SGHNT and CDR2 YENEEA. This CDR3 spans 14 amino acids. Trimming took off 4 bases at V and 8 bases at J, with 17 bases between the two ends. Prior autoimmune disease or systemic immunosuppression barred patients. On cycle 4 day 1 and cycle 7 day 1, as well as at baseline, blood was sampled. TCRdb keeps only in-frame clones here, not all; method: immunoSEQ multiplex PCR. Altogether 65,000 to 80,000 clones are present, approximately 88% being singletons, with the ten largest covering roughly 13%. The J gene is TRBJ1-2, the V gene TRBV11-3; possibly TRBD1 for D (6 bases). Sequences were derived from CD4+ or CD8+ T cells sorted from blood, sampled in a trial of the OX40 agonist ivuxolimab. This receptor was taken from an adult with an advanced solid tumor such as melanoma, head and neck, liver or kidney cancer. CDR3 DNA sequence: TGTGCCAGCAGCTCCCTTTGGGGGACAAAAGGCTACACCTTC. Protein sequence: CASSSLWGTKGYTF.